A selection of T cell receptor beta chains follows, all from one sample in a study of control samples from healthy donors and cancer patients. Assay: immunoSEQ multiplex PCR; the TCRdb copy retains only in-frame clones and omits some. The sample contains about 120,000 clones, around nine tenths of which appear only once. Material: blood. Receptor source: a man younger than 40 in good health. Both conserved end residues are part of each CDR3. D genes are given only for firm matches. For some rows the clone size is stated as once, few or many, or as a class when expanded; others skip it.

J gene	clone size	V gene	D gene	CDR3 protein	CDR3 DNA
TRBJ1-5	.	TRBV24-1	.	CATSGRNQPQHF	TGTGCCACCAGTGGGAGAAATCAGCCCCAGCATTTT
TRBJ1-1	few	TRBV30	.	CAWSDKGYLTEAFF	TGTGCCTGGAGTGACAAGGGTTACCTCACTGAAGCTTTCTTT
TRBJ1-6	.	TRBV19	.	CASRDSINSPLHF	TGTGCCAGTAGGGACAGTATTAATTCACCCCTCCACTTT
TRBJ2-1	once	TRBV11-2	.	CASSSGGRAGSEQFF	TGTGCCAGCAGCTCGGGGGGCAGGGCAGGTAGTGAGCAGTTCTTC
TRBJ1-4	.	TRBV20-1	TRBD1	CSASDGQARIF	TGCAGTGCTAGTGACGGACAGGCCAGGATTTTT
TRBJ1-2	.	TRBV30	.	CAWSENFYRAEGYTF	TGTGCCTGGAGTGAGAACTTCTACAGAGCGGAGGGCTACACCTTC
TRBJ2-1	.	TRBV9	TRBD1	CASSSFSGTGIHNEQFF	TGTGCCAGCAGCTCCTTTTCCGGGACAGGGATACACAATGAGCAGTTCTTC
TRBJ2-2	.	TRBV6-5	.	CASRHWTDNTGELFF	TGTGCCAGCAGACACTGGACAGACAACACCGGGGAGCTGTTTTTT
TRBJ2-3	.	TRBV2	TRBD1	CASSETGGKTDTQYF	TGTGCCAGCAGCGAGACAGGGGGCAAAACAGATACGCAGTATTTT
TRBJ2-7	.	TRBV14	TRBD1	CASSQKEGSGQALYEQYF	TGTGCCAGCAGCCAAAAAGAGGGCTCGGGACAGGCCCTCTACGAGCAGTACTTC
TRBJ2-2	.	TRBV4-2	.	CASSQDPRTANTGELFF	TGTGCCAGCAGCCAAGATCCAAGGACGGCGAACACCGGGGAGCTGTTTTTT
TRBJ1-4	.	TRBV24-1	.	CATSDREDEKLFF	TGTGCCACCAGTGACAGGGAGGATGAAAAACTGTTTTTT
TRBJ2-2	.	TRBV2	TRBD1	CASSWTGDTGELFF	TGTGCCAGCAGCTGGACAGGGGACACCGGGGAGCTGTTTTTT
TRBJ1-1	.	TRBV24-1	TRBD1	CATRPTGDFAEAFF	TGTGCCACCAGACCGACAGGGGATTTCGCTGAAGCTTTCTTT
TRBJ1-5	.	TRBV12-3/TRBV12-4	.	CASSFTVNQPQHF	TGTGCCAGCAGTTTTACAGTCAATCAGCCCCAGCATTTT
TRBJ1-1	.	TRBV24-1	TRBD1	CATSHGTGTGGSGTEAFF	TGTGCCACCAGTCACGGAACCGGGACAGGGGGATCAGGCACTGAAGCTTTCTTT
TRBJ2-7	.	TRBV14	.	CASSPGWGREVYEQYF	TGTGCCAGCAGCCCCGGTTGGGGTAGGGAAGTCTACGAGCAGTACTTC
TRBJ1-2	.	TRBV5-5	.	CASSPTFSGASSYGYTF	TGTGCCAGCAGCCCGACCTTTTCAGGAGCCTCCTCCTATGGCTACACCTTC
TRBJ2-5	.	TRBV7-9	TRBD1	CASSLGDRDQETQYF	TGTGCCAGCAGCTTAGGGGACAGGGACCAAGAGACCCAGTACTTC
TRBJ2-2	.	TRBV29-1	.	CSVVVGPGELFF	TGCAGCGTTGTAGTAGGGCCCGGGGAGCTGTTTTTT
TRBJ2-5	.	TRBV11-2	.	CASSPSETQYF	TGTGCCAGCAGCCCCTCGGAGACCCAGTACTTC
TRBJ1-2	.	TRBV19	.	CASSIDLSGVSGYTF	TGTGCCAGTAGTATAGATCTTTCTGGGGTCAGCGGCTACACCTTC
TRBJ2-2	.	TRBV7-2	.	CASSLTANTGELFF	TGTGCCAGCAGCTTGACAGCGAACACCGGGGAGCTGTTTTTT
TRBJ1-2	.	TRBV6-4	.	CASSVDGTTLYGYTF	TGTGCCAGCAGTGTAGATGGGACAACCCTTTATGGCTACACCTTC
TRBJ1-2	.	TRBV19	.	CASSIGRVAGYTF	TGTGCCAGTAGTATCGGCAGGGTAGCCGGCTACACCTTC
TRBJ1-2	.	TRBV30	.	CAWSGYMDSFYGYTF	TGTGCCTGGAGTGGTTACATGGACAGTTTCTATGGCTACACCTTC
TRBJ2-7	.	TRBV7-9	TRBD1	CASSQTGTGVYEQYF	TGTGCCAGCAGCCAAACCGGGACAGGGGTTTACGAGCAGTACTTC
TRBJ1-4	.	TRBV18	.	CASSSSNEKLFF	TGTGCCAGCTCTTCATCTAATGAAAAACTGTTTTTT
TRBJ2-7	once	TRBV5-8	.	CASSLAQGFVKQYF	TGTGCCAGCAGCTTGGCTCAGGGTTTTGTCAAGCAGTACTTC
TRBJ1-1	.	TRBV6-5	.	CATFETPSSEAFF	TGTGCCACTTTTGAGACTCCCAGCAGTGAAGCTTTCTTT
TRBJ2-7	.	TRBV19	.	CASSIRESYEQYF	TGTGCCAGTAGTATAAGGGAAAGCTACGAGCAGTACTTC
TRBJ2-3	.	TRBV6-5	.	CASSYGAQVSTDTQYF	TGTGCCAGCAGTTACGGGGCTCAGGTTAGCACAGATACGCAGTATTTT
TRBJ1-2	.	TRBV5-1	.	CASSLEGGSGYTF	TGCGCCAGCAGCTTGGAGGGTGGTAGCGGCTACACCTTC
TRBJ2-3	.	TRBV30	.	CAWSLTYGLDTQYF	TGTGCCTGGAGCCTGACCTACGGCCTGGATACGCAGTATTTT
TRBJ1-6	once	TRBV7-2	TRBD1	CASSLRQGVVSPLHF	TGTGCCAGCAGCCTCAGACAGGGTGTCGTTTCACCCCTCCACTTT
TRBJ1-2	.	TRBV6-1	.	CASSDRGRADYLTMATVF	TGTGCCAGCAGTGACCGAGGGAGGGCGGACTACTTAACTATGGCTACCGTATTC
TRBJ1-1	medium-sized	TRBV18	.	CASSPFRENTEAFF	TGTGCCAGCTCACCATTCAGGGAGAACACTGAAGCTTTCTTT
TRBJ1-3	.	TRBV9	.	CASSPTTNTIYF	TGTGCCAGCAGCCCAACAACAAACACCATATATTTT
TRBJ1-1	.	TRBV27	.	CASSRGASSMNTEAFF	TGTGCCAGCAGTAGAGGGGCATCCAGTATGAACACTGAAGCTTTCTTT
TRBJ2-1	.	TRBV9	TRBD1	CASSAETDRVYEQFF	TGTGCCAGCAGCGCTGAAACTGACAGGGTATATGAGCAGTTCTTC
TRBJ1-1	.	TRBV7-9	.	CASSLEGVGAFF	TGTGCCAGCAGCTTAGAAGGGGTTGGAGCTTTCTTT
TRBJ2-1	.	TRBV2	.	CASREGSSYNEQFF	TGTGCCAGCAGAGAGGGGAGCTCCTACAATGAGCAGTTCTTC
TRBJ1-2	.	TRBV12-5	.	CASGLSRANGYTF	TGTGCTAGTGGTTTGTCCAGGGCGAACGGCTACACCTTC
TRBJ1-2	.	TRBV14	TRBD1	CATTFGTGEGYTF	TGTGCCACTACATTTGGGACAGGGGAAGGCTACACCTTC
TRBJ1-3	.	TRBV2	TRBD1	CASRAGGPGNTIYF	TGTGCCAGCAGGGCAGGGGGACCTGGAAACACCATATATTTT
TRBJ1-1	.	TRBV27	.	CASSPVGVSTEAFF	TGTGCCAGCAGCCCAGTGGGGGTCTCCACTGAAGCTTTCTTT
TRBJ1-4	.	TRBV7-8	TRBD1	CASSAQGAREKLFF	TGTGCCAGCAGCGCCCAGGGGGCGCGGGAAAAACTGTTTTTT
TRBJ1-2	.	TRBV10-1	TRBD1	CASSDQGANRYTF	TGCGCCAGCAGTGATCAGGGGGCGAATCGCTACACCTTC
TRBJ1-1	.	TRBV15	.	CATSRDLGGTEAFF	TGTGCCACCAGCAGAGATCTGGGAGGGACTGAAGCTTTCTTT
TRBJ1-1	.	TRBV12-3/TRBV12-4	.	CASRVILNTEAFF	TGTGCCAGCAGAGTGATATTGAACACTGAAGCTTTCTTT
TRBJ1-2	once	TRBV19	.	CASSMRATYGYTF	TGTGCCAGTAGTATGAGAGCTACCTATGGCTACACCTTC
TRBJ2-2	.	TRBV24-1	.	CATSGGGSGELFF	TGTGCCACCAGTGGAGGGGGTTCCGGGGAGCTGTTTTTT